The subject of this entry is one T cell receptor beta chain. Its antigen is not known. The data stem from a study of vaccination effects on CD4 cells after COVID-19. Study-wide background: Antigen-specific CD4+ T cells were expanded with viral peptide pools in the ViraFEST assay before sequencing. Study-level results: Marked clonal contraction was seen late after vaccination (in both infection- and vaccine-induced clones).

Following culture for under 12 days, CD4+ T cells were isolated. Vaccine recipients, nucleocapsid antibody negative, had no prior SARS-CoV-2 infection. Researchers swapped half the medium for IL-2 medium on both days 3 and 7. The table came from immunoSEQ multiplex PCR; TCRdb's copy has only in-frame clones and leaves some out. The sample has 35,000 to 40,000 clones; roughly 80% are singletons. CDR3 size: 15 residues. The V gene end was trimmed by 7 bases and the J gene end by 0 bases; junction bases not matched to a gene: 6. Germline CDR1 reads SNHLY; CDR2 reads FYNNEI. This chain connects TRBV2 to TRBJ2-5; 9 bases map to TRBD1. This TCR derives from a human donor who received a COVID-19 vaccine. The sequencing here drew on CD4+ T cells from PBMCs cultured without peptide, taken before COVID-19 vaccination. This chain's CDR3 is CASKRTGADQETQYF. Here the CDR3 DNA reads TGTGCCAGCAAAAGGACAGGGGCCGACCAAGAGACCCAGTACTTC.